Listed below are T cell receptor beta chains from one sample, sequenced in a study of blood T cell repertoires in COVID-19. Here immunoSEQ multiplex PCR was the method, and the copy in TCRdb shows in-frame clones only, minus some. This sample yields 190,000 or so clones, of which around 85% are seen a single time; around 20% belongs to the top ten. Sequenced sample: PBMCs or T cells enriched from blood (not recorded which). These receptors came from a man aged 35-49 years who had recovered from COVID-19. Each CDR3 is given with its conserved first and last residue. The D gene is left open where the match is weak. Not every row has a clone size; where given, it reads once, few, many or a size class.

D,size,V,J,CDR3,DNA
TRBD1,few,TRBV5-1,TRBJ2-2,CASSWGQGNPSGELFF,TGCGCCAGCAGCTGGGGACAGGGAAATCCCTCCGGGGAGCTGTTTTTT
.,.,TRBV9,TRBJ1-1,CASSVVGAGDPKNTEAFF,TGTGCCAGCAGCGTAGTGGGGGCAGGGGATCCGAAGAACACTGAAGCTTTCTTT
TRBD2,.,TRBV7-9,TRBJ2-7,CASSLYLAENYEQYF,TGTGCCAGCAGCTTATATCTAGCGGAAAATTACGAGCAGTACTTC
TRBD1,.,TRBV6-1,TRBJ1-5,CASSETGASNQPQHF,TGTGCCAGCAGTGAAACAGGGGCAAGCAATCAGCCCCAGCATTTT
TRBD2,.,TRBV5-1,TRBJ2-2,CASSAGDRDTGELFF,TGCGCCAGCAGTGCGGGAGATCGGGACACCGGGGAGCTGTTTTTT
TRBD1,.,TRBV19,TRBJ2-2,CASSITGQGPGELFF,TGTGCCAGTAGTATCACGGGACAGGGGCCCGGGGAGCTGTTTTTT
TRBD1,.,TRBV6-5,TRBJ2-7,CASSYSIQGAYEQYF,TGTGCCAGCAGTTACTCGATACAGGGGGCCTACGAGCAGTACTTC
.,few,TRBV21-1,TRBJ2-5,CAVRGVLGAPAQETQYF,TGTGCCGTCAGGGGGGTGTTGGGGGCGCCGGCACAAGAGACCCAGTACTTC
.,.,TRBV11-2,TRBJ2-3,CASSLRWSTGTDTQYF,TGTGCCAGCAGCTTGCGTTGGTCCACCGGCACAGATACGCAGTATTTT
TRBD1,.,TRBV9,TRBJ2-7,CASSRQGADEQYF,TGTGCCAGCAGCAGACAGGGGGCGGACGAGCAGTACTTC
.,once,TRBV5-1,TRBJ2-3,CASSLGELADTQYF,TGCGCCAGCAGCCTGGGGGAGTTGGCAGATACGCAGTATTTT
TRBD1,once,TRBV30,TRBJ2-7,CAWAPGTGFHEQYF,TGTGCCTGGGCACCCGGGACAGGGTTCCACGAGCAGTACTTC
.,.,TRBV2,TRBJ1-2,CASSEIKGDYYGYTF,TGTGCCAGCAGTGAAATTAAGGGGGATTACTATGGCTACACCTTC
.,.,TRBV7-3,TRBJ2-1,CASSLGTTTSYNEQFF,TGTGCCAGCAGCTTAGGTACTACAACCTCCTACAATGAGCAGTTCTTC
.,.,TRBV28,TRBJ1-4,CASSSLSVTNEKLFF,TGTGCCAGCAGTTCCCTTAGTGTAACTAATGAAAAACTGTTTTTT
TRBD2,.,TRBV6-5,TRBJ2-7,CASRSGGSYEQYF,TGTGCCAGCAGGTCGGGGGGGTCCTACGAGCAGTACTTC
TRBD2,.,TRBV28,TRBJ2-3,CASSPPSGHTDTQYF,TGTGCCAGCAGTCCGCCTAGCGGTCACACAGATACGCAGTATTTT
TRBD1,once,TRBV5-6,TRBJ2-2,CASSRGQGVLEGLFF,TGTGCCAGCAGCAGGGGACAGGGGGTCCTAGAAGGGCTGTTTTTT
.,.,TRBV24-1,TRBJ2-1,CATSPNSLVSEQFF,TGTGCCACCAGTCCTAACTCACTAGTCTCTGAGCAGTTCTTC
.,.,TRBV12-3/TRBV12-4,TRBJ1-1,CASTRTATEAFF,TGTGCCAGCACCCGAACAGCCACTGAAGCTTTCTTT
TRBD2,.,TRBV13,TRBJ2-3,CASSSRRGLAGVYSTDTQYF,TGTGCCAGCAGCTCACGCAGGGGACTAGCGGGAGTTTATAGCACAGATACGCAGTATTTT
.,.,TRBV27,TRBJ2-7,CASSLRDRSYEQYF,TGTGCCAGCAGTTTGCGGGACCGATCCTACGAGCAGTACTTC
TRBD1,few,TRBV5-1,TRBJ1-1,CASSLDRGPGSFF,TGCGCCAGCAGCCTCGACAGGGGGCCTGGGTCTTTCTTT
.,.,TRBV18,TRBJ2-5,CASSPLDNSLGQETQYF,TGTGCCAGCTCACCTCTGGACAACTCCTTGGGGCAAGAGACCCAGTACTTC
TRBD1,.,TRBV11-3,TRBJ1-3,CASSSATDRAGNTIYF,TGTGCCAGCAGCTCCGCTACGGACAGGGCTGGAAACACCATATATTTT
TRBD2,.,TRBV5-1,TRBJ2-7,CASSHTSAGVRSSYEQYF,TGCGCCAGCAGCCACACCTCCGCGGGGGTGAGGTCTTCCTACGAGCAGTACTTC
TRBD2,.,TRBV7-8,TRBJ2-7,CASSLGLAGGPHSYEQYF,TGTGCCAGCAGCTTAGGCCTAGCGGGAGGGCCCCACTCCTACGAGCAGTACTTC
TRBD1,.,TRBV29-1,TRBJ1-2,CSVETTGAAGLLYGYTF,TGCAGCGTCGAGACTACAGGGGCCGCGGGGCTATTATATGGCTACACCTTC
.,.,TRBV5-8,TRBJ2-7,CASSLGGSGYEQYF,TGTGCCAGCAGCTTGGGTGGATCGGGCTACGAGCAGTACTTC
TRBD1,.,TRBV19,TRBJ1-2,CASRETGGSSNYGYTF,TGTGCCAGTAGGGAAACAGGGGGCTCATCTAACTATGGCTACACCTTC
.,.,TRBV11-3,TRBJ2-3,CASSTSGTDTQYF,TGTGCCAGCAGCACTTCAGGGACAGATACGCAGTATTTT
TRBD2,.,TRBV30,TRBJ2-7,CAWSLGLAGYEQYF,TGTGCCTGGAGTCTGGGACTAGCGGGGTACGAGCAGTACTTC
.,.,TRBV12-3/TRBV12-4,TRBJ1-1,CASSLRGNTEAFF,TGTGCCAGCAGTTTAAGAGGGAACACTGAAGCTTTCTTT
TRBD1,.,TRBV5-5,TRBJ2-5,CASSPLPQNRGSRETQYF,TGTGCCAGCAGCCCCCTGCCCCAAAACAGGGGCTCGAGAGAGACCCAGTACTTC
.,.,TRBV21-1,TRBJ1-1,CASIQTGRTEAFF,TGTGCCAGCATTCAGACAGGGAGGACTGAAGCTTTCTTT
TRBD2,.,TRBV7-6,TRBJ2-1,CASSSSGISYNEQFF,TGTGCCAGCAGCTCTAGCGGGATCAGTTACAATGAGCAGTTCTTC
.,once,TRBV11-3,TRBJ2-3,CASSLDLSGNTDTQYF,TGTGCCAGCAGCTTAGATCTTAGCGGAAACACAGATACGCAGTATTTT
TRBD1,.,TRBV19,TRBJ1-5,CASSDRGQQPQHF,TGTGCCAGTAGTGACAGGGGTCAACAGCCCCAGCATTTT
TRBD1,once,TRBV5-6,TRBJ2-1,CASSLSPTGNNEQFF,TGTGCCAGCAGCTTGTCCCCGACAGGGAACAATGAGCAGTTCTTC
.,.,TRBV18,TRBJ2-4,CASSPVSGTVAKNIQYF,TGTGCCAGCTCACCAGTTTCAGGAACTGTAGCCAAAAACATTCAGTACTTC
.,.,TRBV2,TRBJ2-7,CASSEGGAGYEQYF,TGTGCCAGCAGTGAGGGGGGGGCCGGCTACGAGCAGTACTTC
TRBD2,once,TRBV19,TRBJ2-2,CASMTRSGTSYRELFF,TGTGCCAGTATGACCCGATCCGGGACTAGCTACCGGGAGCTGTTTTTT
TRBD2,.,TRBV30,TRBJ2-1,CAWSQLAGNYNEQFF,TGTGCCTGGAGTCAACTAGCGGGAAACTACAATGAGCAGTTCTTC
.,.,TRBV15,TRBJ1-4,CATSTSRDWGNEKLFF,TGTGCCACCAGCACTTCACGGGACTGGGGAAATGAAAAACTGTTTTTT
.,.,TRBV10-3,TRBJ1-1,CAISESRGAEAFF,TGTGCCATCAGTGAGTCTCGCGGGGCTGAAGCTTTCTTT
.,.,TRBV19,TRBJ1-4,CASSMRPGEKLFF,TGTGCCAGTAGTATGAGACCGGGTGAAAAACTGTTTTTT
TRBD1,.,TRBV3-1/TRBV3-2,TRBJ1-1,CASSPTGVMNTEAFF,TGTGCCAGCAGCCCGACAGGGGTCATGAACACTGAAGCTTTCTTT
TRBD1,.,TRBV4-1,TRBJ1-1,CASSPGQGVTEAFF,TGCGCCAGCAGCCCCGGACAGGGAGTAACTGAAGCTTTCTTT
TRBD1,.,TRBV7-2,TRBJ1-6,CASSSLDRKNSPLHF,TGTGCCAGCAGCTCTCTGGACAGGAAAAATTCACCCCTCCACTTT
.,.,TRBV6-5,TRBJ1-6,CASSRSQGQSPLHF,TGTGCCAGCAGCCGTTCACAGGGTCAATCACCCCTCCACTTT
TRBD1,.,TRBV18,TRBJ2-2,CASSPRQGNTGELFF,TGTGCCAGCTCACCCAGACAGGGAAACACCGGGGAGCTGTTTTTT
.,.,TRBV7-2,TRBJ2-3,CASSSSEGYTQYF,TGTGCCAGCAGCTCTAGCGAGGGGTATACGCAGTATTTT
TRBD2,.,TRBV25-1,TRBJ2-1,CASSAPGGGYNEQFF,TGTGCCAGCAGTGCTCCCGGCGGGGGGTACAATGAGCAGTTCTTC